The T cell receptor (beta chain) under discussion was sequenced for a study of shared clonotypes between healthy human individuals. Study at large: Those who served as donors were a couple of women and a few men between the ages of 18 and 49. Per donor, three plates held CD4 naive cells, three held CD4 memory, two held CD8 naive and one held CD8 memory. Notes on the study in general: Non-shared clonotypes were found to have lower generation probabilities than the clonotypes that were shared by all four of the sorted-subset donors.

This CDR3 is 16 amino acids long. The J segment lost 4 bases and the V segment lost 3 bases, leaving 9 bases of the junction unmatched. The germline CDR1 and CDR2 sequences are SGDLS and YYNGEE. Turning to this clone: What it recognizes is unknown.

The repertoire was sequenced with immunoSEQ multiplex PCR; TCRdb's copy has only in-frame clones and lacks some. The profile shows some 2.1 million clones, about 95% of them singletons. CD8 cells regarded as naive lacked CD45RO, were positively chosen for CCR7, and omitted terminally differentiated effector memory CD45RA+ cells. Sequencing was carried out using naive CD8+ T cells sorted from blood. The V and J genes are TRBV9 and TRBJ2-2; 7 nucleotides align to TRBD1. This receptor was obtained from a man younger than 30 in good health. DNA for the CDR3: TGTGCCAGCAGCGGAACCACCCGACAGGGCACCGGGGAGCTGTTTTTT. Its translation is CASSGTTRQGTGELFF.